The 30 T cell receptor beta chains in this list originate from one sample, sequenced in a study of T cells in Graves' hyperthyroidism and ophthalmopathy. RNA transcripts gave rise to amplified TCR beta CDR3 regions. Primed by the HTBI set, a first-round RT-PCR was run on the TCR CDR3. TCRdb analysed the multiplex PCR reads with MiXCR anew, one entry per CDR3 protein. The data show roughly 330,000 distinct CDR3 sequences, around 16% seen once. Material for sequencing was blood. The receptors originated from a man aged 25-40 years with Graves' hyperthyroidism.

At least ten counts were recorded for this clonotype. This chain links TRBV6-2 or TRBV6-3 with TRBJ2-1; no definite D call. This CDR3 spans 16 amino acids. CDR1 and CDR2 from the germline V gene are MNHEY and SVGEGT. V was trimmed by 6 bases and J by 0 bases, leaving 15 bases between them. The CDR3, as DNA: TGTGCCAGCAGAAGGAAGGGCTCCAACTCCTACAATGAGCAGTTCTTC. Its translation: CASRRKGSNSYNEQFF.

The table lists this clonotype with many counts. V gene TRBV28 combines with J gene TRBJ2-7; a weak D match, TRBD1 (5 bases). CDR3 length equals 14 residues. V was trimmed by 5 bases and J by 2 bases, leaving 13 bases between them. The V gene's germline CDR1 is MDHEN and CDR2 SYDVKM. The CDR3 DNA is TGTGCCAGCAGTCCACCCCCAGGGCCCTACGAGCAGTACTTC. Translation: CASSPPPGPYEQYF.

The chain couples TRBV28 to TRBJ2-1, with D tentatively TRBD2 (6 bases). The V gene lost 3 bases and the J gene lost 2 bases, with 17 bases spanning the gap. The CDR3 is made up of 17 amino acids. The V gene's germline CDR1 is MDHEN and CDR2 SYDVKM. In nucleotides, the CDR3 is TGTGCCAGCAGTTTTATAAGGGGCGGGAACGCCTACAATGAGCAGTTCTTC. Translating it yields CASSFIRGGNAYNEQFF.

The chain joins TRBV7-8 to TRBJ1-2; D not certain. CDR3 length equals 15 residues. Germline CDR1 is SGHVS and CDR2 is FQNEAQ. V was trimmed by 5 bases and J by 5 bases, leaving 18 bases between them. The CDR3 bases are TGTGCCAGCAGCGCCAATCCCAGAGACTTTTATGGCTACACCTTC. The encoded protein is CASSANPRDFYGYTF.

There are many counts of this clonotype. The CDR3 region is CASSDARELDTEAFF. DNA of the CDR3: TGTGCCAGCAGTGACGCCAGGGAATTAGACACTGAAGCTTTCTTT. The gene calls are TRBV25-1 and TRBJ1-1; D is possibly TRBD1 (5 bases). Trimming cost V 3 bases and J 3 bases, with 14 bases left between them. CDR1 and CDR2 from the germline V gene are MGHDK and SYGVNS. The CDR3 has 15 amino acids.

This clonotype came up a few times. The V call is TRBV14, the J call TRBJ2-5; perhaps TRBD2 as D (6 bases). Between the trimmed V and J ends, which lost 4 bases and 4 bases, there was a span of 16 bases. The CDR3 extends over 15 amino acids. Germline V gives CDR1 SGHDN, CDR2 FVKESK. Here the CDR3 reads CASSPGDGRGETQYF. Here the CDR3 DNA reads TGTGCCAGCAGCCCTGGGGACGGGAGAGGAGAGACCCAGTACTTC. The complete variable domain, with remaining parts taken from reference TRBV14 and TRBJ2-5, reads EAGVTQFPSHSVIEKGQTVTLRCDPISGHDNLYWYRRVMGKEIKFLLHFVKESKQDESGMPNNRFLAERTGGTYSTLKVQPAELEDSGVYFCASSPGDGRGETQYFGPGTRLLVL.

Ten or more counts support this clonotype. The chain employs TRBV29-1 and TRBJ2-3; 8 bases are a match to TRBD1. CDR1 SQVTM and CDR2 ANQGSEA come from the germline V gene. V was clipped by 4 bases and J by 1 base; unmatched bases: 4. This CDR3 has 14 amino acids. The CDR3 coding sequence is TGCAGCGTTGTGACAGGGGCGGGCACAGATACGCAGTATTTT. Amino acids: CSVVTGAGTDTQYF.

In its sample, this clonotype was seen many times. The CDR3 reads CASAMDSGNQPQHF. CDR3 in DNA: TGTGCCAGCGCGATGGACTCAGGCAATCAGCCCCAGCATTTT. V usage is TRBV6-1 and J usage is TRBJ1-5; D is undetermined. V was pared by 8 bases and J by 2 bases, with 13 bases between. CDR3 length equals 14 residues. Germline-derived CDR1 and CDR2 are MNHNS and SASEGT.

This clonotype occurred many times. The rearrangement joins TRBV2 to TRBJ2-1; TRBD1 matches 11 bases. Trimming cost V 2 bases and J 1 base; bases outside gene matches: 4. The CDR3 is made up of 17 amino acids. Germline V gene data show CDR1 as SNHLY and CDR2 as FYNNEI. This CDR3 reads CASSEMGTGGSYNEQFF. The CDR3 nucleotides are TGTGCCAGCAGTGAAATGGGGACAGGGGGTTCCTACAATGAGCAGTTCTTC.

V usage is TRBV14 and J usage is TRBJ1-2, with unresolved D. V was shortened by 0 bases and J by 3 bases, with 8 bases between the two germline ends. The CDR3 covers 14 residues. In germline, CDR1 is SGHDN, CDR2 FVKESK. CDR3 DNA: TGTGCCAGCAGCCAAGAAGGAAGTTACTATGGCTACACCTTC. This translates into CASSQEGSYYGYTF.

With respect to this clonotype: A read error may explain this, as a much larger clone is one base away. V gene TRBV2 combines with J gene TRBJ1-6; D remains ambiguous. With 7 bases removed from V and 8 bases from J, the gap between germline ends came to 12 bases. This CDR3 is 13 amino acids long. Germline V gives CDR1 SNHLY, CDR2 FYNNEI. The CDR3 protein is CASNVGTYSPLHF. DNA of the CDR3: TGTGCCAGCAATGTCGGCACCTATTCACCCCTCCACTTT.

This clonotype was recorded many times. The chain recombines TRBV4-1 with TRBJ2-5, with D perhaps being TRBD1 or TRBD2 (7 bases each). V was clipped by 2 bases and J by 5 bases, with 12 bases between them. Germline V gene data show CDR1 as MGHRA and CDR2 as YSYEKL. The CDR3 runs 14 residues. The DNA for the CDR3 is TGCGCCAGCAGCCAATTTCAGGGGGGGGAGACCCAGTACTTC. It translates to CASSQFQGGETQYF.

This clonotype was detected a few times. DNA of the CDR3: TGTGCCAGCAGTTCATCACAAAGCGGGAGCTTCTACGAGCAGTACTTC. Translating gives CASSSSQSGSFYEQYF. The chain couples TRBV6-1 to TRBJ2-7, with 8 bases matching TRBD2. Trimming cost V 5 bases and J 3 bases; bases outside gene matches: 12. The CDR3 is made up of 16 amino acids. The V gene's germline CDR1 is MNHNS and CDR2 SASEGT.

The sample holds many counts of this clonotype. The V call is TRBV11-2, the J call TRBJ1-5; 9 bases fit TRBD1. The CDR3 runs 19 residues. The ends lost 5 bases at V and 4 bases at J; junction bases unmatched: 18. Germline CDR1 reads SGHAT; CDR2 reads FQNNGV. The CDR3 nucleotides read TGTGCCAGCAGCGCACCGGGACAGGGTATGGGCTGCCCGAATCAGCCCCAGCATTTT. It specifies CASSAPGQGMGCPNQPQHF.

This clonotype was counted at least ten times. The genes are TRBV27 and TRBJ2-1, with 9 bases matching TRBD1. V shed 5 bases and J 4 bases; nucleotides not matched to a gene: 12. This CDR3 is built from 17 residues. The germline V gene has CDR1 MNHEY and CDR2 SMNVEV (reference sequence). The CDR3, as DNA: TGTGCCAGCAGTAAAACCGGGACAGGGTGGAGGTACAATGAGCAGTTCTTC. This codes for CASSKTGTGWRYNEQFF.

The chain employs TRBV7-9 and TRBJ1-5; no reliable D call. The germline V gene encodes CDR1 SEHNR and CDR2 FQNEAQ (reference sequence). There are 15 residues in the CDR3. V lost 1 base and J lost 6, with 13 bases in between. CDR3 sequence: CASSLEAEKGQPQHF. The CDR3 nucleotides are TGTGCCAGCAGCTTAGAAGCGGAAAAAGGTCAGCCCCAGCATTTT.

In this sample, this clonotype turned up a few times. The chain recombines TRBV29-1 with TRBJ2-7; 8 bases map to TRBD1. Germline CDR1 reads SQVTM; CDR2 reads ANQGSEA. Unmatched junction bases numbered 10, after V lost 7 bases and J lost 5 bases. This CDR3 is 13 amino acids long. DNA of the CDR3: TGCAGCGCCGACAGGGGACGGATCGACGAGCAGTACTTC. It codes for CSADRGRIDEQYF.

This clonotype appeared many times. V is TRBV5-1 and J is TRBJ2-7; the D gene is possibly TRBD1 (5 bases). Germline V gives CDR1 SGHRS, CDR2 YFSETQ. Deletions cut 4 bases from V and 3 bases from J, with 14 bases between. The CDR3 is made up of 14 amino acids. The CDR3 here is CASSLRDRVYEQYF. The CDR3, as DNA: TGCGCCAGCAGCCTGCGAGACAGAGTCTACGAGCAGTACTTC.

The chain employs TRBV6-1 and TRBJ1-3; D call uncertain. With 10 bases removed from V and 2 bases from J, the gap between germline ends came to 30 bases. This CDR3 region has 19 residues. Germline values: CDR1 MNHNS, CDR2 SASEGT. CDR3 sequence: CATLMPTKRQYGPGNTIYF. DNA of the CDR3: TGTGCCACTCTTATGCCAACTAAAAGGCAATATGGTCCTGGAAACACCATATATTTT.

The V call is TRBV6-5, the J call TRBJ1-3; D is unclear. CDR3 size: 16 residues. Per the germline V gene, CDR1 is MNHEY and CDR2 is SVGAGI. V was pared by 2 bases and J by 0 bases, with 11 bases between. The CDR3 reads CASSYSGLNSGNTIYF. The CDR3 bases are TGTGCCAGCAGTTACAGTGGGCTGAACTCTGGAAACACCATATATTTT.

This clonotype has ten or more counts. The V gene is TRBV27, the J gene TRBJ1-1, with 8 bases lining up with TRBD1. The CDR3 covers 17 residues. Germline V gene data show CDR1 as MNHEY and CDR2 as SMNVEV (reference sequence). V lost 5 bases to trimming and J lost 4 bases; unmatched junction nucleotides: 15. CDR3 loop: CASSRLIGQGGGTEAFF. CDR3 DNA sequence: TGTGCCAGCAGTCGACTTATCGGACAGGGTGGTGGCACTGAAGCTTTCTTT.

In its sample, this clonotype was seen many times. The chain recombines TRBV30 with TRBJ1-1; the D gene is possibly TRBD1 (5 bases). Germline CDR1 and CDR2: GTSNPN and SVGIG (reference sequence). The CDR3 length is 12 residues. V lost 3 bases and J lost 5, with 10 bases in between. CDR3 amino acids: CAWRSSGTEAFF. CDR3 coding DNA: TGTGCCTGGAGGTCATCAGGGACTGAAGCTTTCTTT.

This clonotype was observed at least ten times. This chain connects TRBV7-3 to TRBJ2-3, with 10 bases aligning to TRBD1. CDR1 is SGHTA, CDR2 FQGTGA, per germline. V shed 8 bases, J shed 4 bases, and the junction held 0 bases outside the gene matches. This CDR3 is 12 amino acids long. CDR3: CASGQGADTQYF. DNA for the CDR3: TGTGCCAGCGGACAGGGGGCAGATACGCAGTATTTT. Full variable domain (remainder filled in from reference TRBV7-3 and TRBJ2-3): GAGVSQTPSNKVTEKGKYVELRCDPISGHTALYWYRQSLGQGPEFLIYFQGTGAADDSGLPNDRFFAVRPEGSVSTLKIQRTERGDSAVYLCASGQGADTQYFGPGTRLTVL.

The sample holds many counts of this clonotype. CDR3 in amino acids: CASSYSKPNNEQFF. In nucleotides, the CDR3 is TGTGCCAGCAGTTACTCGAAACCTAACAATGAGCAGTTCTTC. The chain employs TRBV6-5 and TRBJ2-1; D not certain. Germline V CDR1 and CDR2: MNHEY, SVGAGI. This CDR3 contains 14 residues. Trimming left V 0 bases short and J 5 bases short, with 8 bases between.

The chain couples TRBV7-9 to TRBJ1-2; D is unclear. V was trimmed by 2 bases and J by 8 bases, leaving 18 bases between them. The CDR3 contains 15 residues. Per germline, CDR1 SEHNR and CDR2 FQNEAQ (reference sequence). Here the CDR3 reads CASSLSGNPLEGYTF. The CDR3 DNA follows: TGTGCCAGCAGCTTATCGGGGAACCCCTTGGAAGGCTACACCTTC.

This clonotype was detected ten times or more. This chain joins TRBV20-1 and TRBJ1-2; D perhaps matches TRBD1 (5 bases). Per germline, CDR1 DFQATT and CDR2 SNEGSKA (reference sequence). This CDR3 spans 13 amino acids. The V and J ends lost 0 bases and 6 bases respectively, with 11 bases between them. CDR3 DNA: TGCAGTGCTAGAGATGGGGGGATCAATGGCTACACCTTC. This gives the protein CSARDGGINGYTF.

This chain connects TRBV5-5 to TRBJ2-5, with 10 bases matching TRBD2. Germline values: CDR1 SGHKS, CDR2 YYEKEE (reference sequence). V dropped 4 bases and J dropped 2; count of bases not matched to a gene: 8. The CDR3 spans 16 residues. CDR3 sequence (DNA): TGTGCCAGCAGCCGCCCTAGCGGGAGACTTCAAGAGACCCAGTACTTC. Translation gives CASSRPSGRLQETQYF.

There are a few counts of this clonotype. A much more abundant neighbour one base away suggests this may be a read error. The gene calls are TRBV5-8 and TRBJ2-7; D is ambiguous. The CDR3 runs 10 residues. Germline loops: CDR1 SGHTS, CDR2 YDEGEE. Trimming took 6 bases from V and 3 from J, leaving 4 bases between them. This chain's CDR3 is CASNIYEQYF. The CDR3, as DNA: TGTGCCAGCAACATCTACGAGCAGTACTTC.

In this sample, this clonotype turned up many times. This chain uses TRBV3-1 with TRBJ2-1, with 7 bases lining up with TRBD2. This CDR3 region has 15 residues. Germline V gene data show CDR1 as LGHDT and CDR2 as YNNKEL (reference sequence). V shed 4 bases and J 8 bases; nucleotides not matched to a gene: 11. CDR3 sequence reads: CASSPLAGAGHEQFF. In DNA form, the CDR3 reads TGTGCCAGCAGCCCATTAGCGGGTGCGGGCCATGAGCAGTTCTTC.

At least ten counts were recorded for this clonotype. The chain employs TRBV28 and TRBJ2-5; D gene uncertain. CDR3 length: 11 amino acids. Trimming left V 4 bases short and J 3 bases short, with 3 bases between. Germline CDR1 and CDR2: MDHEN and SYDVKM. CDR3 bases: TGTGCCAGCAGTTCCGAAGAGACCCAGTACTTC. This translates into CASSSEETQYF.